Sequencing of this T cell receptor (beta chain) was carried out in a study of cytomegalovirus exposure and HLA in healthy donors. Worth noting for this clone: Antigen specificity is unknown.

The CDR3 sequence is 15 residues long. Trimming removed 3 bases from V and 3 bases from J; junction bases left unmatched: 7. The germline gives CDR1 MGHRA, CDR2 YSYEKL. Findings and caveats of the study: A further, later analysis showed that HLA-associated TCR beta chains (compared with equally common others) were more clonally expanded.

The PCR employed 60 Vbeta primers together with 13 Jbeta primers. Sequencing used immunoSEQ multiplex PCR; TCRdb keeps in-frame clones, though not all of them. The table lists approximately 100,000 clones, roughly 70% of them singletons. The genes are TRBV4-1 and TRBJ2-7; the match to TRBD1 covers 8 bases. The sample was PBMCs. This TCR came from a male donor in good health and CMV-seropositive. CDR3 residues: CASSQTGQGGYEQYF. The CDR3 DNA follows: TGCGCCAGCAGCCAGACCGGACAGGGAGGCTACGAGCAGTACTTC.